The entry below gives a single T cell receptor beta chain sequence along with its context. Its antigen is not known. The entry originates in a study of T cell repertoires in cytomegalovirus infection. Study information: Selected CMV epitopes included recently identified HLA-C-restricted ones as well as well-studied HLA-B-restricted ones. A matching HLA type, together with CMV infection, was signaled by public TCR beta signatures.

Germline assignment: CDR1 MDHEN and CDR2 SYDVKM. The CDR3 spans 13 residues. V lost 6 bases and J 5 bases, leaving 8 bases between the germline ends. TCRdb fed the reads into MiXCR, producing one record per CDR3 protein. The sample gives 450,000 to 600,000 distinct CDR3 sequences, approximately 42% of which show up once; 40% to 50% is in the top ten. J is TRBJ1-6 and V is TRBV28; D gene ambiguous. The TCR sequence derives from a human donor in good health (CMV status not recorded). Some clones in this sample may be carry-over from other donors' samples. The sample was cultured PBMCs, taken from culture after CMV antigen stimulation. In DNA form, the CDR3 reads TGTGCCAGCAGGGACGTGAATAATTCACCCCTCCACTTT. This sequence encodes CASRDVNNSPLHF.